The 19 T cell receptor beta chains listed next were all sequenced from one sample in a study of preoperative IRX-2 immunotherapy in early breast cancer. Documented treatment: preoperative locoregional IRX-2 cytokine immunotherapy. This table comes from immunoSEQ multiplex PCR, and its TCRdb copy is limited to in-frame clones, with some not included. The table lists around 35,000 clones, more than 90% of them singletons. Specimen collection occurred from a patient treated with IRX-2 immunotherapy. These receptors all stem from a human donor with breast cancer.

On this clone itself: Germline and junction disagree at one end, which may indicate a read error. The chain employs TRBV7-7 and TRBJ2-2; 9 bases are a match to TRBD2. Germline CDR1 and CDR2: SSHAT and FNYEAQ (reference sequence). The CDR3 loop spans 15 amino acids. The CDR3 nucleotides are TGTGCTAGCAGCCAAAATAGCGGGGGAACCGGGGAGCTGTTTTTT. Encoded protein: CASSQNSGGTGELFF.

The chain combines TRBV6-5 with TRBJ2-7; TRBD1 is a possible D gene (6 bases). V was cut by 6 bases and J by 5 bases, with 17 bases left in between. The CDR3 contains 14 residues. Germline lookup yields CDR1 MNHEY and CDR2 SVGAGI. In DNA, the CDR3 is TGTGCCAGCAGCCGACCCGGACAGATCAACGAGCAGTACTTC. Translated, it gives CASSRPGQINEQYF.

The chain uses TRBV4-3 and TRBJ1-2; weak D call: TRBD1 (6 bases). V lost 0 bases to trimming and J lost 4 bases, with 18 bases between them. Germline V gene data show CDR1 as LGHNA and CDR2 as YSLEER. This CDR3 has 17 residues. In DNA, the CDR3 is TGCGCCAGCAGCCAAGATCGTACAGGGCTAACCCTCTATGGCTACACCTTC. This sequence encodes CASSQDRTGLTLYGYTF.

The chain has TRBV15 and TRBJ2-7; 9 bases agree with TRBD1. The CDR3 loop spans 14 amino acids. J gave up 2 bases and V 3 bases, and 2 bases lay outside the gene matches. The V gene's germline CDR1 is LNHNV and CDR2 YYDKDF (reference sequence). CDR3 region: CATSSRDRAYEQYF. The CDR3 DNA is TGTGCCACCAGCAGCCGGGACAGGGCCTACGAGCAGTACTTC. Looking up the rest from reference TRBV15 and TRBJ2-7 gives the full variable domain: DAMVIQNPRYQVTQFGKPVTLSCSQTLNHNVMYWYQQKSSQAPKLLFHYYDKDFNNEADTPDNFQSRRPNTSFCFLDIRSPGLGDTAMYLCATSSRDRAYEQYFGPGTRLTVT.

This clone was recorded only once. The rearrangement joins TRBV13 to TRBJ2-7; 8 bases map to TRBD2. The CDR3 spans 15 residues. Germline-derived CDR1 and CDR2 are PRHDT and FYEKMQ (reference sequence). With 6 bases clipped from V and 2 bases from J, the junction kept 9 bases outside the gene matches. The CDR3 loop reads CASSSGTRHPYEQYF. As DNA, the CDR3 is TGTGCCAGCAGTTCCGGGACTAGGCATCCCTACGAGCAGTACTTC. Combining the CDR3 with reference TRBV13 and TRBJ2-7 gives the whole variable domain AAGVIQSPRHLIKEKRETATLKCYPIPRHDTVYWYQQGPGQDPQFLISFYEKMQSDKGSIPDRFSAQQFSDYHSELNMSSLELGDSALYFCASSSGTRHPYEQYFGPGTRLTVT.

V and J are TRBV9 and TRBJ1-3; 8 positions agree with TRBD1. The ends lost 0 bases at V and 0 bases at J; junction bases unmatched: 8. In germline, CDR1 is SGDLS, CDR2 YYNGEE. The CDR3 is 18 amino acids. The CDR3 bases are TGTGCCAGCAGCGTAGGTATGGGACAGGTCCTCTCTGGAAACACCATATATTTT. This encodes CASSVGMGQVLSGNTIYF.

This clone came up once. The chain recombines TRBV7-2 with TRBJ2-2, with D maybe TRBD2 (7 bases). There are 16 residues in the CDR3. V gave up 5 bases and J gave up 4 bases, with 17 bases separating them. CDR1 and CDR2 (germline): SGHTA, FQGNSA. DNA for the CDR3: TGTGCCAGCAGCCACCAGTGGGGGGGGCGCACCGGGGAGCTGTTTTTT. Its translation: CASSHQWGGRTGELFF. Filled out from reference TRBV7-2 and TRBJ2-2, the complete variable domain reads GAGVSQSPSNKVTEKGKDVELRCDPISGHTALYWYRQSLGQGLEFLIYFQGNSAPDKSGLPSDRFSAERTGGSVSTLTIQRTQQEDSAVYLCASSHQWGGRTGELFFGEGSRLTVL.

This chain joins TRBV5-4 and TRBJ2-2, with 7 bases fitting TRBD2. Trimming at V came to 5 bases and at J to 5 bases, leaving 6 bases not matched to a gene. The CDR3 consists of 14 residues. In germline, CDR1 is SGHNT, CDR2 YYREEE (reference sequence). The CDR3: CASRRGSPTGELFF. Written as DNA, the CDR3 is TGTGCCAGCAGGCGCGGGAGTCCTACCGGGGAGCTGTTTTTT.

V is TRBV4-1 and J is TRBJ2-7; D is possibly TRBD2 (5 bases). Germline V lookup: CDR1 MGHRA, CDR2 YSYEKL. The length of the CDR3 is 15 residues. The V and J ends lost 1 base and 2 bases respectively, with 12 bases between them. The CDR3 loop reads CASSQVSGAPYEQYF. The CDR3 DNA follows: TGCGCCAGCAGCCAAGTGAGCGGAGCACCCTACGAGCAGTACTTC.

The chain couples TRBV19 to TRBJ2-7; D gene unclear. From germline, CDR1 is LNHDA and CDR2 SQIVND (reference sequence). This CDR3 comprises 12 residues. Trimming pared 9 bases from V and 5 bases from J, leaving 14 bases between. CDR3 protein: CASTNADDEQYF. In nucleotides, the CDR3 is TGTGCCAGCACAAATGCGGATGACGAGCAGTACTTC. Supplemented by reference TRBV19 and TRBJ2-7, the full variable domain reads DGGITQSPKYLFRKEGQNVTLSCEQNLNHDAMYWYRQDPGQGLRLIYYSQIVNDFQKGDIAEGYSVSREKKESFPLTVTSAQKNPTAFYLCASTNADDEQYFGPGTRLTVT.

The V and J genes are TRBV7-6 and TRBJ1-3; D gene ambiguous. Germline V lookup: CDR1 SGHVS, CDR2 FNYEAQ. Trimming removed 0 bases at V and 4 bases at J, with 7 bases between. The CDR3 has 14 residues. In DNA form, the CDR3 reads TGTGCCAGCAGCTTAGCTCCGGACGGAAACACCATATATTTT. It translates to CASSLAPDGNTIYF.

J is TRBJ1-2 and V is TRBV7-6; no firm D call. Germline V lookup: CDR1 SGHVS, CDR2 FNYEAQ. Trimming pared 2 bases from V and 4 bases from J, leaving 20 bases between. This CDR3 comprises 17 residues. The CDR3 DNA sequence: TGTGCCAGCAGCTTATACCCGAGCCGGGGAGGAGGCTATGGCTACACCTTC. It codes for CASSLYPSRGGGYGYTF.

This clone was detected only once. The chain links TRBV28 to TRBJ2-7; 7 positions agree with TRBD1. The CDR3 is made up of 13 amino acids. V was clipped by 7 bases and J by 4 bases; unmatched bases: 7. CDR1 and CDR2 (germline): MDHEN, SYDVKM. DNA for the CDR3: TGTGCCAGCACAAGACAGGGATCTTACGAGCAGTACTTC. Protein sequence: CASTRQGSYEQYF.

This chain connects TRBV2 to TRBJ1-4, with 7 bases aligning to TRBD1. The CDR3 consists of 15 residues. The V gene's germline CDR1 is SNHLY and CDR2 FYNNEI. After removal of 4 bases from V and 7 bases from J, the junction contained 9 bases not matched to a gene. The CDR3 sequence is CASSAETGPVEKLFF. In DNA form, the CDR3 reads TGTGCCAGCAGTGCAGAGACAGGGCCTGTTGAAAAACTGTTTTTT. Complete variable domain (other parts from reference TRBV2 and TRBJ1-4): EPEVTQTPSHQVTQMGQEVILRCVPISNHLYFYWYRQILGQKVEFLVSFYNNEISEKSEIFDDQFSVERPDGSNFTLKIRSTKLEDSAMYFCASSAETGPVEKLFFGSGTQLSVL.

This sequence joins TRBV2 and TRBJ1-3; D unresolved. Between the trimmed V and J ends, which lost 7 bases and 4 bases, there was a span of 17 bases. Germline V gives CDR1 SNHLY, CDR2 FYNNEI. The CDR3 length is 15 residues. Written as DNA, the CDR3 is TGTGCCAGCACCGAAAGCCGGGAGCGAGGAAACACCATATATTTT. Translation gives CASTESRERGNTIYF.

The chain has TRBV5-1 and TRBJ1-1, with D maybe TRBD1 (6 bases). V lost 4 bases and J 5 bases, leaving 15 bases between the germline ends. CDR1 is SGHRS, CDR2 YFSETQ, per germline. There are 14 residues in the CDR3. CDR3 residues: CASSTELTGTEAFF. CDR3 bases: TGCGCCAGCAGCACCGAACTGACAGGTACTGAAGCTTTCTTT. Full variable domain (outside the CDR3, taken from reference TRBV5-1 and TRBJ1-1): KAGVTQTPRYLIKTRGQQVTLSCSPISGHRSVSWYQQTPGQGLQFLFEYFSETQRNKGNFPGRFSGRQFSNSRSEMNVSTLELGDSALYLCASSTELTGTEAFFGQGTRLTVV.

The V gene is TRBV6-5, the J gene TRBJ1-3; no clear D. The germline V gene has CDR1 MNHEY and CDR2 SVGAGI. CDR3 length equals 15 residues. V was trimmed by 0 bases and J by 0 bases, leaving 6 bases between them. CDR3 DNA sequence: TGTGCCAGCAGTTACTCCGCCACCTCTGGAAACACCATATATTTT. Its translation is CASSYSATSGNTIYF.

The V gene is TRBV30, the J gene TRBJ2-3; D ambiguous. Germline CDR1 GTSNPN, CDR2 SVGIG (reference sequence). Trimming removed 5 bases at V and 0 bases at J, with 15 bases between. CDR3 length: 15 residues. The CDR3 is CAWFKKGLSTDTQYF. The CDR3 coding sequence is TGTGCCTGGTTTAAGAAGGGCCTTAGCACAGATACGCAGTATTTT.

The CDR3, as DNA: TGTGCCAGCAGCTTAGGTCGGACAGGGTTCAATGAGCAGTTCTTC. As protein: CASSLGRTGFNEQFF. The chain has TRBV7-9 and TRBJ2-1; 8 bases align to TRBD1. Germline CDR1 and CDR2: SEHNR and FQNEAQ (reference sequence). The J segment lost 6 bases and the V segment lost 1 base, leaving 5 bases of the junction unmatched. This CDR3 is 15 amino acids long. Based on the CDR3 plus reference TRBV7-9 and TRBJ2-1, the full variable domain is DTGVSQNPRHKITKRGQNVTFRCDPISEHNRLYWYRQTLGQGPEFLTYFQNEAQLEKSRLLSDRFSAERPKGSFSTLEIQRTEQGDSAMYLCASSLGRTGFNEQFFGPGTRLTVL.